Given below is one T cell receptor (beta chain) in context. The target of this receptor is not known. Base quality data are lacking; no much larger clone is found one base away. The data were taken from a study of multiple sclerosis patients with progressive multifocal leukoencephalopathy (dated by TCRdb to about 2019). With regard to the full study: Peripheral T and B cells were examined in MS patients who went on to develop PML (4 under natalizumab, 1 after alemtuzumab) as well as in treated patients who did not. From before therapy, through 6 and 12 months, up to PML onset, two natalizumab-treated patients who later developed PML were tracked longitudinally. The study aimed to detect JC virus-specific or public T-cell expansions arising at the time of PML onset. Study-wide conclusions, independent of this receptor: Lower normalized Shannon entropy suggested less diverse TRB repertoires in most PML patients, whereas the natalizumab-treated controls showed values near 1. Only peripheral blood was analyzed, although cerebrospinal fluid or brain lymphocytes might be more informative for natalizumab-associated PML. TRB clones above 0.5% frequency appeared only in PML patients, but expanded clones at PML onset were already present before and during natalizumab therapy. When PML developed, no shared TRBV or TRBJ gene usage and no preferred TRBV-TRBJ pairings were found. Given the small, descriptive cohort, it remained unclear whether the study findings reflect JC virus infection or general immunocompromise.

From a lookup of the germline V gene, CDR1 and CDR2 are MDHEN and SYDVKM. V loses 5 bases, J loses 4 bases, and the germline ends lie 11 bases apart. From its cysteine to its phenylalanine, the CDR3 spans 13 amino acids. The CDR3 DNA has 39 bases and is translated from base 1. In the paper's terms, the time point label means: 6 months of natalizumab therapy. Per the publication, the treatment or condition label means: on natalizumab therapy at sampling. Interferon beta had previously been received by all listed patients, and all PML patients were female. Blood samples at T1 and T2 were obtained at 6 and 12 months of natalizumab therapy, respectively. Ficoll-Hypaque density gradient centrifugation was used to isolate peripheral blood mononuclear cells. The library was built by means of the immunoSEQ multiplex PCR assay. Each PCR was spiked with synthetic inline TR CDR3 controls spanning all V-J pairings to estimate template counts and remove amplification bias. Reads went through processing to reduce amplification and sequencing bias, and quantification was done against synthetic TR CDR3 analogs. The original pipeline was this. Raw data were processed in ImmunoSEQ Analyzer, with out-of-frame sequences and CDR3s containing stop codons removed, and genes were named according to IMGT nomenclature. Normalized Shannon entropy, defined as 1 minus Pielou's evenness, was used to summarize repertoire diversity. TRB sequences were considered identical only when V gene, J gene and CDR3 were shared. Public PML clonotypes were CDR3s found in two or more PML-onset samples but not found earlier, in controls, or in public databases. Skylign with the observed count method was used to analyze CDR3 amino acid composition at each position. TCRdb took over this immuneACCESS table, retaining in-frame rearrangements with V and J assigned. Such tables are incomplete; in checked studies, under half of the missing clones stem from an unresolved V gene, and the remainder is unexplained. V, J and clone size were drawn from that table, and D and trimming were deduced from the DNA. The sample table shows tens of thousands of clones, and roughly 90% are seen once. Of the sample, approximately 1.5% is held by the ten largest clones.

The rearrangement joined TRBV28 to TRBJ1-2; TRBD1 could be the D gene, as 6 bases match. The sequence was collected from a human donor with multiple sclerosis. The sequences come from PBMCs, collected from a patient treated with natalizumab. CDR3 sequence: CASSPGTLYGYTF. At the DNA level, the sequence is TGTGCCAGCAGTCCCGGGACACTCTATGGCTACACCTTC.